The 8 T cell receptor beta chains presented below share a single source sample, sequenced in a study of CD8+CD57+ T cells in acquired aplastic anemia. Genomic DNA templated the TCR beta VDJ and CDR3 profiling. MiXCR, applied by TCRdb to the reads, yields one record per CDR3 protein. The data show about 190,000 distinct CDR3 sequences, roughly half seen once. The sample was sorted CD4+, CD8+, or CD8+CD57+ T cells (not recorded which) from PBMCs. These receptors were collected from a human donor in good health, serving as a control.

The V call is TRBV6-4, the J call TRBJ2-7; D gene unclear. V gave up 6 bases and J gave up 3 bases, with 3 bases separating them. The CDR3 covers 10 residues. Germline V lookup: CDR1 MRHNA, CDR2 SNTAGT. CDR3 sequence: CASRCYEQYF. DNA for the CDR3: TGTGCCAGCAGATGCTACGAGCAGTACTTC.

This chain connects TRBV7-9 to TRBJ1-1; TRBD1 aligns across 7 bases. This CDR3 is 16 amino acids long. CDR1 and CDR2 (germline): SEHNR, FQNEAQ (reference sequence). J lost 8 bases, V lost 8 bases, and 20 bases had no gene match. CDR3 DNA: TGTGCCAGCTGCGACGGAGGGACAGCTAAAGGTCGAGAAGCTTTCTTT. This translates into CASCDGGTAKGREAFF.

The count of this clonotype is one. This rearrangement joins TRBV2 to TRBJ2-5; D gene ambiguous. The germline V gene encodes CDR1 SNHLY and CDR2 FYNNEI. The CDR3 is 14 residues long. Deletions cut 4 bases from V and 1 base from J, with 10 bases between. CDR3 nucleotides: TGTGCCAGCAGTGCGTCTACCTTCCAAGAGACCCAGTACTTC. This gives the protein CASSASTFQETQYF.

As regards this clonotype: One end of the junction varies from germline; a read error may be responsible. This chain links TRBV10-1 with TRBJ2-7; a weak D match, TRBD1 (5 bases). CDR1 is WNHNN and CDR2 is SYGVQD in the germline V gene (reference sequence). There are 15 residues in the CDR3. In nucleotides, the CDR3 is TGCGCCAGCAGTGAGTCGGGCCAGGGAACCTACGAGCAGTACTTT. As protein: CASSESGQGTYEQYF.

V is TRBV30 and J is TRBJ1-5, with D perhaps matching TRBD1 (5 bases). Germline CDR1 and CDR2: GTSNPN and SVGIG (reference sequence). The length of the CDR3 is 16 residues. Trimming removed 0 bases at V and 2 bases at J, with 14 bases between. The CDR3 protein is CAWSVLGHRGNQPQHF. For the CDR3, the DNA is TGTGCCTGGAGTGTACTCGGACATAGGGGCAATCAGCCCCAGCATTTT. Looking up the rest from reference TRBV30 and TRBJ1-5 gives the full variable domain: SQTIHQWPATLVQPVGSPLSLECTVEGTSNPNLYWYRQAAGRGLQLLFYSVGIGQISSEVPQNLSASRPQDRQFILSSKKLLLSDSGFYLCAWSVLGHRGNQPQHFGDGTRLSIL.

This chain connects TRBV28 to TRBJ1-4, with D uncertain. The germline gives CDR1 MDHEN, CDR2 SYDVKM. Trimming cost V 5 bases and J 3 bases, with 7 bases left between them. CDR3 length equals 13 residues. The CDR3 reads CASSGSANEKLFF. As DNA, the CDR3 is TGTGCCAGCAGTGGGTCTGCTAATGAAAAACTGTTTTTT.

This rearrangement joins TRBV12-3 or TRBV12-4 to TRBJ1-5; TRBD1 aligns across 9 bases. With 6 bases clipped from V and 6 bases from J, the junction kept 3 bases outside the gene matches. The CDR3 runs to 13 residues. CDR3: CASRLDRGQPQHF. The CDR3 region has the DNA TGTGCCAGCAGGTTGGACAGGGGTCAGCCCCAGCATTTT.

At least ten counts were recorded for this clonotype. This rearrangement joins TRBV6-1 to TRBJ2-1, with D possibly TRBD2 on 5 matching bases. CDR1 is MNHNS, CDR2 SASEGT, per germline. V gave up 3 bases and J gave up 5 bases, with 11 bases separating them. The CDR3 sequence is 14 residues long. The CDR3 sequence: CASSEERGDNEQFF. For the CDR3, the DNA is TGTGCCAGCAGTGAGGAACGGGGAGACAATGAGCAGTTCTTC.